The sequence of this T cell receptor beta chain was determined in a study of shared clonotypes between healthy human individuals. CDR1 SGDLS and CDR2 YYNGEE come from the germline V gene. Trimming removed 3 bases from V and 3 bases from J; junction bases left unmatched: 4. The CDR3 has 15 residues. Assay used: immunoSEQ multiplex PCR; TCRdb lists only in-frame clones, some missing. The sample has 2.3 million or so clones; 85% to 95% are singletons. The chain uses TRBV9 and TRBJ2-3; 10 positions match TRBD1. The TCR sequence derives from a man aged 18 to 35 in good health. Some clones in this sample may be carry-over from other donors' samples. The specimen sequenced was naive CD4+ T cells from PBMCs. Subset of the sample: CD45RA+ positively selected. The CDR3 DNA follows: TGTGCCAGCAGCGCTACGGGACAGGGGACAGATACGCAGTATTTT. Protein sequence: CASSATGQGTDTQYF. The whole variable domain, remainder taken from reference TRBV9 and TRBJ2-3, is DSGVTQTPKHLITATGQRVTLRCSPRSGDLSVYWYQQSLDQGLQFLIQYYNGEERAKGNILERFSAQQFPDLHSELNLSSLELGDSALYFCASSATGQGTDTQYFGPGTRLTVL.